What follows are 25 T cell receptor beta chains derived from one specimen sequenced in a study of chemoradiotherapy in HPV16-positive cancers. Using immunoSEQ multiplex PCR, the repertoire was profiled, and TCRdb retains in-frame clones only, with some absent. The sample lists about 20,000 clones, roughly nine tenths occurring once. The specimen comprised blood, sampled from a patient who underwent chemoradiotherapy. The receptors shown here come from a human donor with HPV-associated anogenital cancer.

This clone was seen only once. The junction differs from germline at one of its ends, possibly a read error. The chain couples TRBV7-7 to TRBJ1-1; D gene ambiguous. CDR1 is SSHAT and CDR2 is FNYEAQ in the germline V gene (reference sequence). CDR3 length: 13 residues. This CDR3 reads CASSFSVNTEAFF. DNA of the CDR3: TGTGCTAGCAGCTTCAGTGTGAACACTGAAGCTTTCTTT.

The chain couples TRBV4-2 to TRBJ2-1; TRBD2 matches at 14 bases. Trimming removed 3 bases from V and 8 bases from J; junction bases left unmatched: 6. Germline CDR1 LGHNA, CDR2 YNFKEQ. The CDR3 totals 16 residues. CDR3 DNA sequence: TGTGCCAGCAGCCAGCCCGGGACTAGCGGGAGTTATGAGCAGTTCTTC. Its translation: CASSQPGTSGSYEQFF.

The chain uses TRBV6-5 and TRBJ1-2; tentatively, D is TRBD1 (5 bases). V shed 6 bases and J shed 4 bases, with 15 bases lying between them. Germline V CDR1 and CDR2: MNHEY, SVGAGI. The CDR3 runs to 14 residues. The CDR3 here is CASSQGRGSYGYTF. For the CDR3, the DNA is TGTGCCAGCAGCCAAGGGAGGGGTAGCTATGGCTACACCTTC.

This chain connects TRBV2 to TRBJ2-7; perhaps TRBD2 as D (6 bases). V lost 7 bases to trimming and J lost 1 base, with 8 bases between them. Germline V gives CDR1 SNHLY, CDR2 FYNNEI. The CDR3 runs 12 residues. The CDR3 spells CASTGDSYEQYF. The CDR3, as DNA: TGTGCCAGCACGGGGGATTCCTACGAGCAGTACTTC.

This sequence joins TRBV19 and TRBJ2-4, with no clear D. Germline-derived CDR1 and CDR2 are LNHDA and SQIVND (reference sequence). The CDR3 runs 16 residues. Trimming removed 1 base from V and 1 base from J, with 11 bases in between. The CDR3 protein is CASSIVENTAKNIQYF. CDR3 nucleotide sequence: TGTGCCAGTAGTATAGTGGAGAATACGGCCAAAAACATTCAGTACTTC.

This chain uses TRBV30 with TRBJ1-3; possibly TRBD1 for D (5 bases). V was cut by 5 bases and J by 4 bases, with 12 bases left in between. Germline lookup yields CDR1 GTSNPN and CDR2 SVGIG (reference sequence). The CDR3 length is 13 residues. The CDR3, as DNA: TGTGCCTGGGGTGGGGGATCGGGAAACACCATATATTTT. Translated, it gives CAWGGGSGNTIYF.

The chain employs TRBV5-5 and TRBJ2-1; tentatively, D is TRBD1 (6 bases). CDR1 and CDR2 from the germline V gene are SGHKS and YYEKEE (reference sequence). V was cut by 0 bases and J by 4 bases, with 11 bases left in between. This CDR3 comprises 15 residues. This CDR3 is CASSLGAGEYNEQFF. The DNA of the CDR3 is TGTGCCAGCAGCTTGGGGGCAGGGGAATACAATGAGCAGTTCTTC.

This clone was found once. V gene TRBV29-1 combines with J gene TRBJ2-5; D is unclear. Deletions cut 4 bases from V and 5 bases from J, with 8 bases between. CDR3 length: 11 residues. Germline loops: CDR1 SQVTM, CDR2 ANQGSEA. The CDR3 spells CSVGKGETQYF. CDR3 in DNA: TGCAGCGTTGGCAAAGGGGAGACCCAGTACTTC.

V gene TRBV6-1 combines with J gene TRBJ1-1; weak D call: TRBD1 (5 bases). The V end was cut by 5 bases, the J end by 2 bases, with 12 bases between. Germline V lookup: CDR1 MNHNS, CDR2 SASEGT. The CDR3 runs 14 residues. The CDR3 DNA sequence: TGTGCCAGCAGTCCCGGTGGGGCAAACACTGAAGCTTTCTTT. Protein sequence: CASSPGGANTEAFF.

The chain couples TRBV4-1 to TRBJ1-5; tentative D call: TRBD1 (5 bases). The CDR3 contains 15 residues. The V and J ends lost 0 bases and 5 bases respectively, with 11 bases between them. The germline V gene has CDR1 MGHRA and CDR2 YSYEKL. CDR3 amino acids: CASSQDPGSHQPQHF. Written as DNA, the CDR3 is TGCGCCAGCAGCCAAGATCCAGGGTCGCATCAGCCCCAGCATTTT.

The V gene is TRBV2, the J gene TRBJ1-2, with D hard to call. The CDR3 is made up of 12 amino acids. Germline lookup yields CDR1 SNHLY and CDR2 FYNNEI. V was cut by 2 bases and J by 6 bases, with 7 bases left in between. The DNA of the CDR3 is TGTGCCAGCAGTGAAAGCGAGGATGGCTACACCTTC. Translated, it gives CASSESEDGYTF.

The CDR3 loop is CASSVQGEPNYGYTF. CDR3 in DNA: TGTGCCAGCAGCGTACAGGGCGAACCCAACTATGGCTACACCTTC. This chain connects TRBV9 to TRBJ1-2, with D tentatively TRBD1 (5 bases). Per the germline V gene, CDR1 is SGDLS and CDR2 is YYNGEE. Trimming cost V 1 base and J 2 bases, with 12 bases left between them. The CDR3 runs 15 residues.

This rearrangement joins TRBV29-1 to TRBJ1-2, with D tentatively TRBD1 (6 bases). The germline gives CDR1 SQVTM, CDR2 ANQGSEA. The CDR3 is 13 amino acids. V lost 6 bases, J lost 0 bases, and 11 bases lay in between. CDR3 in amino acids: CSVADRANYGYTF. In nucleotides, the CDR3 is TGCAGCGTCGCGGACAGAGCTAACTATGGCTACACCTTC.

V and J are TRBV28 and TRBJ1-2; tentative D call: TRBD1 (5 bases). Germline V gene lookup returns CDR1 MDHEN and CDR2 SYDVKM. Trimming removed 5 bases from V and 5 bases from J, with 36 bases in between. The CDR3 extends over 21 amino acids. The CDR3 DNA follows: TGTGCCAGCAGTCGGGGACTCCAAGCCTTAACGTACAAGCCTTTTGATTATGGCTACACCTTC. Encoded protein: CASSRGLQALTYKPFDYGYTF.

In its sample, this clone was seen a few times. The chain has TRBV6-1 and TRBJ2-3; 8 bases fit TRBD2. The ends lost 6 bases at V and 4 bases at J; junction bases unmatched: 9. Per the germline V gene, CDR1 is MNHNS and CDR2 is SASEGT. CDR3 length: 15 residues. CDR3 in amino acids: CASRAGTSGADTQYF. Written as DNA, the CDR3 is TGTGCCAGCAGAGCGGGGACTAGTGGGGCAGATACGCAGTATTTT.

This chain joins TRBV7-9 and TRBJ1-5; D is unclear. Germline-derived CDR1 and CDR2 are SEHNR and FQNEAQ (reference sequence). V lost 1 base, J lost 3 bases, and 4 bases lay in between. The CDR3 is 13 amino acids. DNA of the CDR3: TGTGCCAGCAGCTTAGTTCACAATCAGCCCCAGCATTTT. Amino acids: CASSLVHNQPQHF.

The V and J genes are TRBV5-8 and TRBJ2-7; possibly TRBD1 or TRBD2 for D (5 bases each). V lost 4 bases to trimming and J lost 7 bases, with 6 bases between them. The CDR3 length is 10 residues. Germline CDR1 SGHTS, CDR2 YDEGEE. CDR3 sequence reads: CASSGTEQYF. The CDR3 DNA is TGTGCCAGCAGCGGGACGGAGCAGTACTTC.

The chain links TRBV2 to TRBJ2-5; tentative D call: TRBD1 (6 bases). The CDR3 spans 15 residues. From germline, CDR1 is SNHLY and CDR2 FYNNEI. Trimming shortened V by 5 bases and J by 7 bases, and 20 bases separated the two germline ends. The CDR3 loop is CASSQDSFDGGTQYF. The DNA of the CDR3 is TGTGCCAGCAGTCAGGACAGTTTCGATGGTGGGACCCAGTACTTC.

The rearrangement uses TRBV28 and TRBJ2-3, with 12 bases aligning to TRBD2. Germline loops: CDR1 MDHEN, CDR2 SYDVKM. The V gene end was trimmed by 9 bases and the J gene end by 0 bases; junction bases not matched to a gene: 16. CDR3 length: 19 residues. The CDR3 spells CARLAGGVISVPSTDTQYF. DNA of the CDR3: TGTGCCAGACTAGCGGGAGGTGTGATTTCAGTCCCTAGCACAGATACGCAGTATTTT.

The rearrangement joins TRBV29-1 to TRBJ1-1; D is undetermined. Germline V gene lookup returns CDR1 SQVTM and CDR2 ANQGSEA. V was pared by 3 bases and J by 11 bases, with 13 bases between. The CDR3 totals 11 residues. CDR3 DNA: TGCAGCGTTGAGCTGGAGAACTTGGCTTTCTTT. Amino acids: CSVELENLAFF. The full variable domain, rest sourced from reference TRBV29-1 and TRBJ1-1, is SAVISQKPSRDICQRGTSLTIQCQVDSQVTMMFWYRQQPGQSLTLIATANQGSEATYESGFVIDKFPISRPNLTFSTLTVSNMSPEDSSIYLCSVELENLAFFGQGTRLTVV.

The V and J genes are TRBV28 and TRBJ1-1; D might be TRBD1 (5 bases). In germline, CDR1 is MDHEN, CDR2 SYDVKM. Trimming took 2 bases from V and 7 from J, leaving 17 bases between them. The CDR3 consists of 15 residues. CDR3: CASSLRRLRGGEAFF. The CDR3, as DNA: TGTGCCAGCAGTTTACGGAGATTAAGGGGTGGTGAAGCTTTCTTT. Variable domain in full (rest from reference TRBV28 and TRBJ1-1): DVKVTQSSRYLVKRTGEKVFLECVQDMDHENMFWYRQDPGLGLRLIYFSYDVKMKEKGDIPEGYSVSREKKERFSLILESASTNQTSMYLCASSLRRLRGGEAFFGQGTRLTVV.

This clone is categorized as medium-sized. V usage is TRBV19 and J usage is TRBJ1-3; D call uncertain. Trimming pared 5 bases from V and 0 bases from J, leaving 8 bases between. Germline V CDR1 and CDR2: LNHDA, SQIVND (reference sequence). This CDR3 region has 14 residues. CDR3 sequence reads: CASSRVLSGNTIYF. The CDR3 bases are TGTGCCAGTAGTCGGGTCCTCTCTGGAAACACCATATATTTT.

This CDR3 reads CASSVDPGANQPQHF. The CDR3 DNA reads TGTGCCAGCAGCGTAGATCCGGGGGCGAATCAGCCCCAGCATTTT. The chain couples TRBV9 to TRBJ1-5, with a possible D match to TRBD1 (6 bases). CDR1 is SGDLS, CDR2 YYNGEE, per germline. This CDR3 is built from 15 residues. Deletions cut 0 bases from V and 4 bases from J, with 11 bases between. The entire variable domain, with the rest obtained from reference TRBV9 and TRBJ1-5, is as follows: DSGVTQTPKHLITATGQRVTLRCSPRSGDLSVYWYQQSLDQGLQFLIQYYNGEERAKGNILERFSAQQFPDLHSELNLSSLELGDSALYFCASSVDPGANQPQHFGDGTRLSIL.

The CDR3 DNA reads as TGTGCCAGCAGTGCCCGGACAGGGGGACAAGAGACCCAGTACTTC. The encoded protein is CASSARTGGQETQYF. The chain uses TRBV27 and TRBJ2-5, with 10 bases that match TRBD1. CDR1 is MNHEY and CDR2 is SMNVEV in the germline V gene (reference sequence). This CDR3 is 15 amino acids long. Trimming cost V 5 bases and J 2 bases; bases outside gene matches: 5.

The chain carries TRBV28 and TRBJ1-5; no clear D. V gave up 5 bases and J gave up 1 base, with 21 bases separating them. CDR3 length: 18 residues. Germline V CDR1 and CDR2: MDHEN, SYDVKM. CDR3 region: CASSLSGAGVSSNQPQHF. The CDR3 DNA is TGTGCCAGCAGTCTTTCTGGCGCCGGGGTCAGCAGCAATCAGCCCCAGCATTTT.